Reported below is one T cell receptor beta chain. The sample originates from a study of blood T cell repertoires in COVID-19. Study information: Two negative PCRs, clearance, or symptom resolution were required of recovered Cohort 3 donors.

Generated by immunoSEQ multiplex PCR, the TCRdb table keeps only in-frame clones and is missing some. The sample lists over 110,000 clones; roughly 84% were seen once. The V gene's germline CDR1 is SGDLS and CDR2 YYNGEE. CDR3 length: 12 residues. Trimming left V 0 bases short and J 4 bases short, with 5 bases between. This clonotype originated in a man aged 45-65 years in a cohort exposed to, infected with or recovered from COVID-19 (not recorded which). The rearrangement links TRBV9 to TRBJ2-7; D remains unclear. The source material was PBMCs or T cells enriched from blood (not recorded which). CDR3 in DNA: TGTGCCAGCAGCGTAGACGGGTACGAGCAGTACTTC. Translated, it gives CASSVDGYEQYF.